These T cell receptor beta chains were read from a single sample in a study of breast tumors, draining lymph nodes, adjacent tissues. TCRdb re-derived calls from the multiplex PCR reads in MiXCR, one entry per CDR3 protein. This table has about 94,000 distinct CDR3 sequences, around 30% appearing once. Sample: axillary lymph node tissue. The source of these receptors is a female donor with breast cancer. Some clones in this sample may be carry-over from other donors' samples. Both conserved end residues are part of each CDR3. The order of the fields is CDR3 DNA, CDR3 protein, clone size, D gene, CDR3 length, V gene, J gene. D genes are given only for firm matches. The size field is filled for only some rows; it gives once, few, many or a size class.

cdr3_nt: TGTGCCAGCAGCCGGGACAGAGACCATGGCTACACCTTC
cdr3_aa: CASSRDRDHGYTF
clone_size: many
d_call: TRBD1
cdr3_length: 13
v_call: TRBV7-8
j_call: TRBJ1-2

cdr3_nt: TGCGCCAGCAGCCAACCGGGAAAAGACATCCGTCAGCCCCAGCACTTT
cdr3_aa: CASSQPGKDIRQPQHF
clone_size: NA
d_call: NA
cdr3_length: 16
v_call: TRBV4-1
j_call: TRBJ1-5

cdr3_nt: TGTGCCAGCAGCTTAAGTGGGGCTGCGAGTGAGACCCAGTACTTC
cdr3_aa: CASSLSGAASETQYF
clone_size: many
d_call: NA
cdr3_length: 15
v_call: TRBV7-9
j_call: TRBJ2-5

cdr3_nt: TGTGCCAGCAGCCGCCCACCGGACTGGTCCCCCTACGAGCAGTACTTC
cdr3_aa: CASSRPPDWSPYEQYF
clone_size: NA
d_call: NA
cdr3_length: 16
v_call: TRBV6-5
j_call: TRBJ2-7

cdr3_nt: TGTGCCAGCAGCCCGACAGGGACTAGCACAGATACGCAGTATTTT
cdr3_aa: CASSPTGTSTDTQYF
clone_size: many
d_call: NA
cdr3_length: 15
v_call: TRBV7-9
j_call: TRBJ2-3

cdr3_nt: TGTGCCAGCAGCTTAAGTGTCCTCGAGACCCAGTACTTC
cdr3_aa: CASSLSVLETQYF
clone_size: many
d_call: NA
cdr3_length: 13
v_call: TRBV7-2
j_call: TRBJ2-5

cdr3_nt: TGCGCCAGCAGCCTTAGTGGGGGAGAAAAACTGTTTTTT
cdr3_aa: CASSLSGGEKLFF
clone_size: NA
d_call: NA
cdr3_length: 13
v_call: TRBV4-3
j_call: TRBJ1-4

cdr3_nt: TGTGCCAGTCAGGACAGCGGAGCACAGCCCCAGCATTTT
cdr3_aa: CASQDSGAQPQHF
clone_size: many
d_call: NA
cdr3_length: 13
v_call: TRBV7-9
j_call: TRBJ1-5

cdr3_nt: TGTGCCTGCAACGCGGGAGGAAGACATGAAAAACTGTTTTTT
cdr3_aa: CACNAGGRHEKLFF
clone_size: NA
d_call: NA
cdr3_length: 14
v_call: TRBV2
j_call: TRBJ1-4

cdr3_nt: TGCAGTGCTAAAACGGGAGGAGTGTACGAGCAGTACTTC
cdr3_aa: CSAKTGGVYEQYF
clone_size: many
d_call: TRBD2
cdr3_length: 13
v_call: TRBV20-1
j_call: TRBJ2-7

cdr3_nt: TGCGCCAGCAGCCAAGTGCACACGGGTTATGAGCAGTTCTTC
cdr3_aa: CASSQVHTGYEQFF
clone_size: many
d_call: NA
cdr3_length: 14
v_call: TRBV4-3
j_call: TRBJ2-1

cdr3_nt: TGTGCCAGCAGCCATATTTCCGGGACACACATCCAGTTCTTC
cdr3_aa: CASSHISGTHIQFF
clone_size: many
d_call: NA
cdr3_length: 14
v_call: TRBV7-9
j_call: TRBJ2-1

cdr3_nt: TGTGCCAGCAGCTTATCAGCAAATACGCAGTATTTT
cdr3_aa: CASSLSANTQYF
clone_size: many
d_call: NA
cdr3_length: 12
v_call: TRBV7-2
j_call: TRBJ2-3

cdr3_nt: TGCAGTGCTAGTCTCTGGGGGCGGTACAATGAGCAGTTCTTC
cdr3_aa: CSASLWGRYNEQFF
clone_size: NA
d_call: NA
cdr3_length: 14
v_call: TRBV20-1
j_call: TRBJ2-1

cdr3_nt: TGCGCCAGCAGCTTGAGTATAAGGTTGGGGCTCCAAGAGACCCAGTACTTC
cdr3_aa: CASSLSIRLGLQETQYF
clone_size: many
d_call: NA
cdr3_length: 17
v_call: TRBV5-1
j_call: TRBJ2-5

cdr3_nt: TGTGCCAGCAGCTTAGAGGGGGGGGGATTCTCCTACAATGAGCAGTTCTTC
cdr3_aa: CASSLEGGGFSYNEQFF
clone_size: many
d_call: NA
cdr3_length: 17
v_call: TRBV7-2
j_call: TRBJ2-1

cdr3_nt: TGTGCCAGCAGTCACGCCCCGGGACTCAGGACCGGGGAGCTGTTTTTT
cdr3_aa: CASSHAPGLRTGELFF
clone_size: few
d_call: NA
cdr3_length: 16
v_call: TRBV6-5
j_call: TRBJ2-2

cdr3_nt: TGTGCCAGCAGCCCGGCGGGCACAGATACGCAGTATTTT
cdr3_aa: CASSPAGTDTQYF
clone_size: many
d_call: NA
cdr3_length: 13
v_call: TRBV6-5
j_call: TRBJ2-3

cdr3_nt: TGCAGCGTTAAGACAGGATTGAACACTGAAGCTTTCTTT
cdr3_aa: CSVKTGLNTEAFF
clone_size: few
d_call: NA
cdr3_length: 13
v_call: TRBV29-1
j_call: TRBJ1-1

cdr3_nt: TGTGCCAGTAAGGGGCCTCCGAACACCGGGGAGCTGTTTTTT
cdr3_aa: CASKGPPNTGELFF
clone_size: NA
d_call: NA
cdr3_length: 14
v_call: TRBV19
j_call: TRBJ2-2

cdr3_nt: TGCGCCAGCAGCTCCGGGGGACAGGGGCTGGGGCAGTACTTC
cdr3_aa: CASSSGGQGLGQYF
clone_size: NA
d_call: TRBD1
cdr3_length: 14
v_call: TRBV7-2
j_call: TRBJ2-7

cdr3_nt: TGTGCCAGCAGCCCCTCCGTCACGCAAGAGACCCAGTACTTC
cdr3_aa: CASSPSVTQETQYF
clone_size: many
d_call: NA
cdr3_length: 14
v_call: TRBV4-2
j_call: TRBJ2-5

cdr3_nt: TGTGCCAGCAGTTACCCGGGACAGGGTCTAACCTTC
cdr3_aa: CASSYPGQGLTF
clone_size: many
d_call: TRBD1
cdr3_length: 12
v_call: TRBV6-6
j_call: TRBJ1-2

cdr3_nt: TGCAGTGCTAGAGATAGCGCCAGCTCCACAGATACGCAGTATTTT
cdr3_aa: CSARDSASSTDTQYF
clone_size: many
d_call: NA
cdr3_length: 15
v_call: TRBV20-1
j_call: TRBJ2-3

cdr3_nt: TGCAGTGCTAGAGGGCAGGGACAGTTCAAAGAGACCCAGTACTTC
cdr3_aa: CSARGQGQFKETQYF
clone_size: many
d_call: TRBD1
cdr3_length: 15
v_call: TRBV20-1
j_call: TRBJ2-5

cdr3_nt: TGCAGTGCTCCCACCTCGACAGTAAACACTGAAGCTTTCTTT
cdr3_aa: CSAPTSTVNTEAFF
clone_size: NA
d_call: NA
cdr3_length: 14
v_call: TRBV20-1
j_call: TRBJ1-1

cdr3_nt: TGCGCCAGCACCCGAGCGGGGTCGAACAATGAGCAGTTCTTC
cdr3_aa: CASTRAGSNNEQFF
clone_size: many
d_call: TRBD2
cdr3_length: 14
v_call: TRBV5-1
j_call: TRBJ2-1

cdr3_nt: TGTGCCAGCAGCGTAGGTGGCCGGCTTGACAATGAGCAGTTCTTC
cdr3_aa: CASSVGGRLDNEQFF
clone_size: many
d_call: NA
cdr3_length: 15
v_call: TRBV9
j_call: TRBJ2-1

cdr3_nt: TGTGCCATCAGTGAGGAGGGACAGTATAGCAATCAGCCCCAGCATTTT
cdr3_aa: CAISEEGQYSNQPQHF
clone_size: NA
d_call: TRBD1
cdr3_length: 16
v_call: TRBV10-3
j_call: TRBJ1-5

cdr3_nt: TGTGCCAGCAGTTACGATGGGACACAGAACACTGAAGCTTTCTTT
cdr3_aa: CASSYDGTQNTEAFF
clone_size: many
d_call: NA
cdr3_length: 15
v_call: TRBV6-6
j_call: TRBJ1-1

cdr3_nt: TGTGCCAGCAGCTTTTATCTAACCTACGAGCAGTACTTC
cdr3_aa: CASSFYLTYEQYF
clone_size: many
d_call: NA
cdr3_length: 13
v_call: TRBV5-6
j_call: TRBJ2-7

cdr3_nt: TGTGCCAGCAGCTTACGAGCGGGACTTGAAAAAGATACGCAGTATTTT
cdr3_aa: CASSLRAGLEKDTQYF
clone_size: many
d_call: TRBD2
cdr3_length: 16
v_call: TRBV11-3
j_call: TRBJ2-3

cdr3_nt: TGTGCCAGCAGTGTGGGACGACGCGAAACCGGGGAGCTGTTTTTT
cdr3_aa: CASSVGRRETGELFF
clone_size: many
d_call: NA
cdr3_length: 15
v_call: TRBV2
j_call: TRBJ2-2

cdr3_nt: TGTGCCACCAGGCGGGGGGCCCACGAGCAGTACTTC
cdr3_aa: CATRRGAHEQYF
clone_size: NA
d_call: TRBD2
cdr3_length: 12
v_call: TRBV24-1
j_call: TRBJ2-7

cdr3_nt: TGTGCCAGCTCAAGACTAGCGGGGGGTCAGCAAGAGACCCAGTACTTC
cdr3_aa: CASSRLAGGQQETQYF
clone_size: many
d_call: TRBD2
cdr3_length: 16
v_call: TRBV5-8
j_call: TRBJ2-5

cdr3_nt: TGCAGCGTTGAGGAGACAGGGTCAGGTGAAAAACTGTTTTTT
cdr3_aa: CSVEETGSGEKLFF
clone_size: NA
d_call: TRBD1
cdr3_length: 14
v_call: TRBV29-1
j_call: TRBJ1-4

cdr3_nt: TGTGCCAGCCAGACCCCGACAGGTGACACCGGGGAGCTGTTTTTT
cdr3_aa: CASQTPTGDTGELFF
clone_size: NA
d_call: NA
cdr3_length: 15
v_call: TRBV19
j_call: TRBJ2-2

cdr3_nt: TGCAGCGCCGAGACGACAGGGTCCTCCTCCGAGCAGTACTTC
cdr3_aa: CSAETTGSSSEQYF
clone_size: many
d_call: TRBD1
cdr3_length: 14
v_call: TRBV29-1
j_call: TRBJ2-7